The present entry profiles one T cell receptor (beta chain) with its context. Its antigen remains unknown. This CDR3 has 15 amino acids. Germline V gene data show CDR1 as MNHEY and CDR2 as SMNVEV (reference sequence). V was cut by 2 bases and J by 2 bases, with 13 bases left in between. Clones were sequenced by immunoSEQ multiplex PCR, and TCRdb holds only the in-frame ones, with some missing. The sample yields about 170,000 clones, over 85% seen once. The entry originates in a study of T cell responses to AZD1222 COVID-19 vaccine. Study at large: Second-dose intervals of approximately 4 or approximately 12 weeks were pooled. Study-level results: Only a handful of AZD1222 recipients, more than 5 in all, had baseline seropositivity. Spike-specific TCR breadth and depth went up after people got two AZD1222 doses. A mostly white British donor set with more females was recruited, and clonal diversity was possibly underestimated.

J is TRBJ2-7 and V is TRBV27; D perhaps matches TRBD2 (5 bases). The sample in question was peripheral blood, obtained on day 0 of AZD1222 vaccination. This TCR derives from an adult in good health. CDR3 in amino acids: CASSLVSGKPYEQYF. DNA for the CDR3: TGTGCCAGCAGTTTAGTGTCGGGGAAGCCCTACGAGCAGTACTTC.